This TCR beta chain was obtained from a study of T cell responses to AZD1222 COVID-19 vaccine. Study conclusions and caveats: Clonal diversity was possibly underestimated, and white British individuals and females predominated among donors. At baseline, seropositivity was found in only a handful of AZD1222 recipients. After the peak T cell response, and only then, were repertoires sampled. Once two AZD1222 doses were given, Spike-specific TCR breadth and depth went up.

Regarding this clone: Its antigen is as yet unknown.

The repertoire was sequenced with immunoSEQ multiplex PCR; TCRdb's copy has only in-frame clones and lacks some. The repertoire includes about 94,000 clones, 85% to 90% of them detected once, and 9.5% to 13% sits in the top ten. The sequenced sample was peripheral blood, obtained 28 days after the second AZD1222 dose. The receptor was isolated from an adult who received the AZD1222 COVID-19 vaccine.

In DNA, the CDR3 is TGTGCCAGCGGCTCCTCCGGGGCCCACAATGAGCAGTTCTTC. Its translation: CASGSSGAHNEQFF. J is TRBJ2-1 and V is TRBV27; D assignment may be TRBD1 or TRBD2 (5 bases each). V was trimmed by 8 bases and J by 5 bases, leaving 16 bases between them. CDR3 length equals 14 residues. Germline assignment: CDR1 MNHEY and CDR2 SMNVEV (reference sequence).